Listed here are 17 T cell receptor beta chains from one sample, sequenced in a study of blood T cell repertoires in COVID-19. Some clones are missing from TCRdb's copy, which holds only in-frame ones; the method was immunoSEQ multiplex PCR. The table records 200,000 to 300,000 clones, about 83% of them present only once. Material: peripheral blood. These receptors came from a man in his forties or fifties with acute or convalescent COVID-19.

Only a few counts were recorded for this clone. This sequence joins TRBV14 and TRBJ2-7, with D perhaps matching TRBD1 (6 bases). Germline CDR1 reads SGHDN; CDR2 reads FVKESK. The CDR3 consists of 13 residues. V was shortened by 4 bases and J by 11 bases, with 18 bases between the two germline ends. The CDR3 loop is CASSPSSNREKYF. CDR3 nucleotides: TGTGCCAGCAGCCCTAGTTCAAACAGGGAGAAGTACTTC. The full variable domain, completed using reference TRBV14 and TRBJ2-7, is EAGVTQFPSHSVIEKGQTVTLRCDPISGHDNLYWYRRVMGKEIKFLLHFVKESKQDESGMPNNRFLAERTGGTYSTLKVQPAELEDSGVYFCASSPSSNREKYFGPGTRLTVT.

The CDR3 protein is CASGRGGAYYEQYF. The DNA of the CDR3 is TGTGCCAGTGGTAGGGGAGGGGCGTACTACGAGCAGTACTTC. The V and J genes are TRBV19 and TRBJ2-7; the match to TRBD2 covers 7 bases. Germline CDR1 reads LNHDA; CDR2 reads SQIVND (reference sequence). Losses at the gene ends were 8 bases for V and 3 bases for J; bases not matched to a gene: 10. The CDR3 runs 14 residues.

The V call is TRBV5-6, the J call TRBJ1-5, with 10 positions matching TRBD1. CDR1 and CDR2 (germline): SGHDT, YYEEEE. V gave up 1 base and J gave up 1 base; unmatched junction bases: 8. The CDR3 is 18 amino acids. This CDR3 reads CASSLRFGTGASNQPQHF. CDR3 DNA: TGTGCCAGCAGCTTGAGGTTTGGGACAGGGGCAAGCAATCAGCCCCAGCATTTT.

This clone appeared once. The chain recombines TRBV15 with TRBJ1-5, with TRBD1 as a possible D gene (5 bases). Germline V lookup: CDR1 LNHNV, CDR2 YYDKDF (reference sequence). The CDR3 runs to 13 residues. V lost 4 bases and J lost 7, with 11 bases in between. The DNA of the CDR3 is TGTGCCACCAGCACGGCGGGGGGGCAGCCCCAGCATTTT. Translating gives CATSTAGGQPQHF.

The rearrangement links TRBV27 to TRBJ1-3; tentatively, D is TRBD1 (5 bases). V lost 6 bases and J lost 0, with 6 bases in between. CDR3 size: 13 residues. The V gene's germline CDR1 is MNHEY and CDR2 SMNVEV (reference sequence). For the CDR3, the DNA is TGTGCCAGCAGACAGGTCTCTGGAAACACCATATATTTT. It yields the protein CASRQVSGNTIYF.

The rearrangement links TRBV7-2 to TRBJ1-2; no clear D gene. The CDR3 consists of 15 residues. The germline V and J ends were trimmed by 5 bases and 4 bases, with 17 bases remaining between them. Germline values: CDR1 SGHTA, CDR2 FQGNSA. Written as DNA, the CDR3 is TGTGCCAGCAGCCCACACGAGGAGTCCCCCTATGGCTACACCTTC. Protein: CASSPHEESPYGYTF.

With respect to this clone: Other DNA variants within this sample encode the same CDR3. The chain has TRBV5-4 and TRBJ2-7; D possibly corresponds to TRBD2 (6 bases). Looked up from germline, CDR1 is SGHNT and CDR2 is YYREEE (reference sequence). V was cut by 2 bases and J by 4 bases, with 7 bases left in between. CDR3 size: 12 residues. This chain's CDR3 is CASSLGGYEQYF. CDR3 nucleotides: TGTGCCAGCAGCTTAGGAGGGTACGAGCAGTACTTC.

This sequence joins TRBV10-3 and TRBJ2-7; 12 bases map to TRBD2. V lost 6 bases and J lost 7; bases outside the gene matches: 7. CDR3 size: 14 residues. Germline assignment: CDR1 ENHRY and CDR2 SYGVKD. The CDR3 is CAISRTSGAGEQYF. CDR3 bases: TGTGCCATCAGCCGGACTAGCGGGGCGGGAGAGCAGTACTTC.

This chain connects TRBV30 to TRBJ2-5; 11 bases are a match to TRBD2. With V trimmed by 5 bases and J by 5 bases, 10 bases remained unmatched. The V gene's germline CDR1 is GTSNPN and CDR2 SVGIG (reference sequence). This CDR3 is 15 amino acids long. CDR3 coding DNA: TGTGCCTGGCGCGGGACTAGCGGTCTCCGGGAGACCCAGTACTTC. Translation: CAWRGTSGLRETQYF.

Concerning this clone: Other DNA variants within this sample encode the same CDR3. The V and J genes are TRBV19 and TRBJ2-1; 7 nucleotides match TRBD2. Unmatched junction bases numbered 3, after V lost 6 bases and J lost 4 bases. Germline V gives CDR1 LNHDA, CDR2 SQIVND (reference sequence). The CDR3 extends over 13 amino acids. The CDR3 reads CASSRTSYNEQFF. The CDR3, as DNA: TGTGCCAGTAGCAGGACTAGTTACAATGAGCAGTTCTTC. The full variable domain, completed using reference TRBV19 and TRBJ2-1, is DGGITQSPKYLFRKEGQNVTLSCEQNLNHDAMYWYRQDPGQGLRLIYYSQIVNDFQKGDIAEGYSVSREKKESFPLTVTSAQKNPTAFYLCASSRTSYNEQFFGPGTRLTVL.

The chain joins TRBV18 to TRBJ1-2; D uncertain. The V end was cut by 0 bases, the J end by 8 bases, with 16 bases between. The germline CDR1 and CDR2 sequences are KGHSH and LQKENI. CDR3 length equals 15 residues. CDR3 sequence reads: CASSPPSRGSDGYTF. The CDR3 DNA sequence: TGTGCCAGCTCACCACCGAGTCGGGGATCTGACGGCTACACCTTC. Full variable domain (rest looked up from reference TRBV18 and TRBJ1-2): NAGVMQNPRHLVRRRGQEARLRCSPMKGHSHVYWYRQLPEEGLKFMVYLQKENIIDESGMPKERFSAEFPKEGPSILRIQQVVRGDSAAYFCASSPPSRGSDGYTFGSGTRLTVV.

This clone showed up just once. The rearrangement uses TRBV10-3 and TRBJ1-3; D not resolved. CDR3 length: 15 residues. With 3 bases removed from V and 0 bases from J, the gap between germline ends came to 9 bases. Germline values: CDR1 ENHRY, CDR2 SYGVKD. DNA for the CDR3: TGTGCCATCAGTGACCTCTTGAGCTCTGGAAACACCATATATTTT. It codes for CAISDLLSSGNTIYF.

The chain carries TRBV24-1 and TRBJ2-2; D call uncertain. Germline CDR1 reads KGHDR; CDR2 reads SFDVKD. V dropped 6 bases and J dropped 0 bases, with 13 bases sitting between them. CDR3 length: 16 residues. CDR3 in DNA: TGTGCCACCAGTCGTACAGCTCTCGCGAACACCGGGGAGCTGTTTTTT. Protein sequence: CATSRTALANTGELFF.

V usage is TRBV18 and J usage is TRBJ2-1; tentative D call: TRBD1 (5 bases). Germline V CDR1 and CDR2: KGHSH, LQKENI. The V gene lost 5 bases and the J gene lost 2 bases, with 13 bases spanning the gap. The CDR3 spans 15 residues. Written as DNA, the CDR3 is TGTGCCAGCTCAAACCCCAGGGAAACCTACAATGAGCAGTTCTTC. This codes for CASSNPRETYNEQFF.

The chain has TRBV7-2 and TRBJ1-4, with TRBD1 matching over 7 bases. The CDR3 is 16 residues long. V dropped 0 bases and J dropped 3; count of bases not matched to a gene: 4. The germline V gene encodes CDR1 SGHTA and CDR2 FQGNSA. This CDR3 is CASSLARGGSNEKLFF. The CDR3 DNA reads as TGTGCCAGCAGCTTAGCACGAGGGGGCTCTAATGAAAAACTGTTTTTT.

The chain couples TRBV5-1 to TRBJ2-1, with D maybe TRBD1 (6 bases). Germline V gives CDR1 SGHRS, CDR2 YFSETQ. The CDR3 runs 15 residues. Trimming shortened V by 4 bases and J by 3 bases, and 14 bases separated the two germline ends. DNA of the CDR3: TGCGCCAGCAGCGATTCCGGGACAAACTACAATGAGCAGTTCTTC. This encodes CASSDSGTNYNEQFF.

This chain links TRBV7-9 with TRBJ1-2; 10 bases are a match to TRBD1. The CDR3 loop spans 15 amino acids. J gave up 0 bases and V 6 bases, and 4 bases lay outside the gene matches. Germline V gene sequence: CDR1 SEHNR, CDR2 FQNEAQ (reference sequence). As DNA, the CDR3 is TGTGCCAGCAGGGACAGGGGGGAAGCTAACTATGGCTACACCTTC. This encodes CASRDRGEANYGYTF.